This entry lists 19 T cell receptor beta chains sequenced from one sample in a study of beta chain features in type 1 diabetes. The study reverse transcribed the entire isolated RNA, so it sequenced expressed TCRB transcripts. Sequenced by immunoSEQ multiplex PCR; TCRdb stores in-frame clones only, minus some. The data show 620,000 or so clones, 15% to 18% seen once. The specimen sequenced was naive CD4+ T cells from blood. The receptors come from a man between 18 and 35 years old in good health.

In DNA, the CDR3 is TGTGCCAGCAGGGCTGTTGGGGGAGCCAAAAACATTCAGTACTTC. It encodes CASRAVGGAKNIQYF. The chain has TRBV7-2 and TRBJ2-4; D tentatively reads TRBD1 or TRBD2 (5 bases each). Trimming removed 6 bases from V and 0 bases from J, with 12 bases in between. This CDR3 contains 15 residues. Germline loops: CDR1 SGHTA, CDR2 FQGNSA.

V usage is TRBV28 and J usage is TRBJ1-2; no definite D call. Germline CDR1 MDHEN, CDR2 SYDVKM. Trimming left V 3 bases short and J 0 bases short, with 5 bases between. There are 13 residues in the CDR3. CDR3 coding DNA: TGTGCCAGCAGTTTTGGGCCTAACTATGGCTACACCTTC. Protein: CASSFGPNYGYTF.

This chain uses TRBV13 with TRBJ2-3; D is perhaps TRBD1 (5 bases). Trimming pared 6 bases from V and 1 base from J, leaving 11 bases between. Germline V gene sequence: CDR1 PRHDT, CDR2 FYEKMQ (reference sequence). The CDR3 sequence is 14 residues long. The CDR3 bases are TGTGCCAGCAGTCAGGGCATGGGCACAGATACGCAGTATTTT. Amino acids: CASSQGMGTDTQYF.

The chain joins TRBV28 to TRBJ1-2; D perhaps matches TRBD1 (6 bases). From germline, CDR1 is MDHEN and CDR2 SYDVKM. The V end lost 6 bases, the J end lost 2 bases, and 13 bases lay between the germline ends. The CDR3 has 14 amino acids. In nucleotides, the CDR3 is TGTGCCAGCAGCCGGGACAAGTCGAACTATGGCTACACCTTC. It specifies CASSRDKSNYGYTF.

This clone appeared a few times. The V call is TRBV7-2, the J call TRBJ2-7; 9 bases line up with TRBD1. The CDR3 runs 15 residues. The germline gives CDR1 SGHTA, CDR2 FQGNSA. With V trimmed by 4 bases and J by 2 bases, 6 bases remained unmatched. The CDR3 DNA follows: TGTGCCAGCAGCTATGGGACAGGGCTCCCCTACGAGCAGTACTTC. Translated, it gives CASSYGTGLPYEQYF.

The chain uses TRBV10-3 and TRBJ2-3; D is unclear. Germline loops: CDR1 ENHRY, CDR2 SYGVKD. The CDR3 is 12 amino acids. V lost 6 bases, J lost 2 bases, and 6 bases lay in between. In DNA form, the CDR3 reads TGTGCCATCAGCCCCACCACAGATACGCAGTATTTT. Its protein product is CAISPTTDTQYF.

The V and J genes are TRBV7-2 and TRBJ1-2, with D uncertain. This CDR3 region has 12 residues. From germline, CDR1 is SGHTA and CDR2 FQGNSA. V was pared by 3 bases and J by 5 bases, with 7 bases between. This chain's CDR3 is CASSFEVYGYTF. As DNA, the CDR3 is TGTGCCAGCAGCTTTGAAGTTTATGGCTACACCTTC.

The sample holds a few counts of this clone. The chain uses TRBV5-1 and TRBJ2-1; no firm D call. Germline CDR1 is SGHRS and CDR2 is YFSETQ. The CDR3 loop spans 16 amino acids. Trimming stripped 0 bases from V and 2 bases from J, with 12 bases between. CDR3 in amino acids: CASSLGLHLPYNEQFF. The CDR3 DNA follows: TGCGCCAGCAGCTTGGGGCTACATCTCCCCTACAATGAGCAGTTCTTC.

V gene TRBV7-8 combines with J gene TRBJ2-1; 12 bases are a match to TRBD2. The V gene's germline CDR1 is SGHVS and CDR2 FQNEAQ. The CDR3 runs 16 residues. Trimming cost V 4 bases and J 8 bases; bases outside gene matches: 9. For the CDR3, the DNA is TGTGCCAGCAGCTCCCCTCTAGCGGGAGGGCCGGATGAGCAGTTCTTC. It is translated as CASSSPLAGGPDEQFF.

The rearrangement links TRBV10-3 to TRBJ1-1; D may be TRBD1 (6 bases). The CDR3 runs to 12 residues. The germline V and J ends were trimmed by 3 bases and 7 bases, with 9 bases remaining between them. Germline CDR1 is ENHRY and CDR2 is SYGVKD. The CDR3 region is CAISERGNEAFF. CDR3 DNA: TGTGCCATCAGTGAAAGGGGGAATGAAGCTTTCTTT.

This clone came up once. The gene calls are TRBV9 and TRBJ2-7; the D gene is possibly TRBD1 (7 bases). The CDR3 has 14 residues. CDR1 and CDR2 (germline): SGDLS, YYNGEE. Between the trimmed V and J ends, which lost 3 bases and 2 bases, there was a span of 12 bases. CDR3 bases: TGTGCCAGCAGCGCCTCAGGGGGGCCCTACGAGCAGTACTTC. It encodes CASSASGGPYEQYF.

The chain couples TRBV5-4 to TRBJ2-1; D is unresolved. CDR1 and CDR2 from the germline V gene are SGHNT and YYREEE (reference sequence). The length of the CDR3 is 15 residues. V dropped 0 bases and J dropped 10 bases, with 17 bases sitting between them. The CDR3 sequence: CASSLAGAVGVEQFF. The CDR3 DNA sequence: TGTGCCAGCAGCTTGGCCGGTGCAGTGGGCGTGGAGCAGTTCTTC.

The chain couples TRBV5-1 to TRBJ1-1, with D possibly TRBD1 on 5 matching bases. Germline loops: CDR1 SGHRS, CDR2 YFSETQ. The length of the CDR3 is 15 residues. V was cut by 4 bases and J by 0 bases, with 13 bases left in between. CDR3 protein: CASSPRGDMNTEAFF. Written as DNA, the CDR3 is TGCGCCAGCAGCCCCCGGGGGGATATGAACACTGAAGCTTTCTTT.

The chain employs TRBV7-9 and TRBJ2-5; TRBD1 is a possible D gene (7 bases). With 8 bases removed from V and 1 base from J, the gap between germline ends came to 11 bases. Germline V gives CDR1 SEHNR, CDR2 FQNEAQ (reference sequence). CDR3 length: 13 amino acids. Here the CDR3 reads CASRQGLQETQYF. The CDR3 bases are TGTGCCAGCCGACAGGGACTCCAAGAGACCCAGTACTTC.

CDR3 nucleotide sequence: TGTGCCAGCAGTGTAGCCTGGGGGGACAACTCCTACGAGCAGTACTTC. The encoded protein is CASSVAWGDNSYEQYF. The J gene is TRBJ2-5, the V gene TRBV6-1; the D gene could be TRBD1 or TRBD2 (6 bases each). The J call may be mistaken, given a closer DNA end match to TRBJ2-7. Germline CDR1 MNHNS, CDR2 SASEGT. This CDR3 contains 16 residues.

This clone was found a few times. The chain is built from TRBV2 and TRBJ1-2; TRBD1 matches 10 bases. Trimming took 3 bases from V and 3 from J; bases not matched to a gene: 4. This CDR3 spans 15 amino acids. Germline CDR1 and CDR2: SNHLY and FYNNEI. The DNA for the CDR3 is TGTGCCAGCAGTGACGGGACAGGGGTAGACTATGGCTACACCTTC. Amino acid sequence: CASSDGTGVDYGYTF.

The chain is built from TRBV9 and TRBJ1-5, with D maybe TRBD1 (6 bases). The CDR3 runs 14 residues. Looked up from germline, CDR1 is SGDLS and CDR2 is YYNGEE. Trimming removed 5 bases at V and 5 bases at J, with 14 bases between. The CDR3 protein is CASSQGKEDQPQHF. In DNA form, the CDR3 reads TGTGCCAGCAGTCAGGGGAAGGAGGATCAGCCCCAGCATTTT.

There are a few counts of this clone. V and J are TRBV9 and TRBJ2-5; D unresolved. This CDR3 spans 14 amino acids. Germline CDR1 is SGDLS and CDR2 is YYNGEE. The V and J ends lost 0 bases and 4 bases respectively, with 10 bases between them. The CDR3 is CASSVEWIGETQYF. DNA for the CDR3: TGTGCCAGCAGCGTAGAGTGGATAGGAGAGACCCAGTACTTC. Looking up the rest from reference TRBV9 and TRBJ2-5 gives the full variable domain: DSGVTQTPKHLITATGQRVTLRCSPRSGDLSVYWYQQSLDQGLQFLIQYYNGEERAKGNILERFSAQQFPDLHSELNLSSLELGDSALYFCASSVEWIGETQYFGPGTRLLVL.

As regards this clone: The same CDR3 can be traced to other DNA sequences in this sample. CDR3: CASSLGVETQYF. The CDR3 DNA reads as TGCGCCAGCAGCTTGGGGGTAGAGACCCAGTACTTC. The chain links TRBV5-1 to TRBJ2-5; unclear D gene. V was cut by 0 bases and J by 4 bases, with 4 bases left in between. The CDR3 contains 12 residues. The germline V gene encodes CDR1 SGHRS and CDR2 YFSETQ.